These 15 T cell receptor beta chains share one sample of origin, sequenced in a study of T-cell memory formation after mild COVID-19 (dated by TCRdb to the early 2020s). The library was generated by 5' RACE. Instrument used: Illumina NovaSeq 6000. The raw public reads went through TCRdb reprocessing: fastp at Q25, MiXCR clone calling, in-frame beta chains kept. Rows are unified per CDR3 protein, each entry keeping the most common DNA and genes. Recorded for this sample are about 400,000 distinct CDR3 sequences; around 24% of them occurred a single time. The ten largest clonotypes hold around 8.7% of the sample. Sequencing was done on a sample of PBMCs or a T cell subset sorted from them (not recorded which). These receptors were taken from an adult woman who had mild COVID-19 (a few samples of this study predate the infection). The sample titles of this study are shuffled in the database, so cell type and time point are left out; the donor was told from shared clones.

The rearrangement uses TRBV10-2 and TRBJ2-5; D gene unclear. Trimming stripped 6 bases from V and 0 bases from J, with 11 bases between. This CDR3 is built from 14 residues. From germline, CDR1 is WSHSY and CDR2 SAAADI. The CDR3 DNA reads TGCGCCAGCAGATACGGACGGAACCAAGAGACCCAGTACTTC. Its protein is CASRYGRNQETQYF.

The chain links TRBV21-1 to TRBJ2-5; the tabulated D call, TRBD1, remains unverified against the DNA. TRBV21-1 is marked as a pseudogene. This CDR3 comprises 15 residues. CDR3 residues: CASSKRQGGKETQYF. CDR3 DNA: TGTGCCAGCAGCAAGAGGCAGGGTGGGAAAGAGACCCAGTACTTC.

This clonotype showed up just a few times. This chain uses TRBV12-3 or TRBV12-4 with TRBJ1-6, with unresolved D. This CDR3 region has 14 residues. The V end lost 5 bases, the J end lost 9 bases, and 14 bases lay between the germline ends. CDR3 bases: TGTGCCAGCAGTCCTAGCCACCGGGGTTCACCCCTCCACTTT. Its protein product is CASSPSHRGSPLHF.

This rearrangement joins TRBV7-9 to TRBJ1-6; 9 bases align to TRBD1. This CDR3 comprises 16 residues. Germline CDR1 SEHNR, CDR2 FQNEAQ (reference sequence). Trimming took 2 bases from V and 7 from J; bases not matched to a gene: 6. This CDR3 is CASSLRQGVYNSPLHF. The CDR3 DNA reads as TGTGCCAGCAGCTTACGACAGGGGGTCTACAATTCACCCCTCCACTTT. Based on the CDR3 plus reference TRBV7-9 and TRBJ1-6, the full variable domain is DTGVSQNPRHKITKRGQNVTFRCDPISEHNRLYWYRQTLGQGPEFLTYFQNEAQLEKSRLLSDRFSAERPKGSFSTLEIQRTEQGDSAMYLCASSLRQGVYNSPLHFGNGTRLTVT.

This clonotype occurred once. V is TRBV3-1 and J is TRBJ1-6; D remains unclear. Germline CDR1 is LGHDT and CDR2 is YNNKEL (reference sequence). Trimming pared 3 bases from V and 1 base from J, leaving 13 bases between. This CDR3 contains 17 residues. The DNA for the CDR3 is TGTGCCAGCAGCCATGCAAGGCGGCCGTCCTATAATTCACCCCTCCACTTT. Translating it yields CASSHARRPSYNSPLHF. The whole variable domain, remainder taken from reference TRBV3-1 and TRBJ1-6, is DTAVSQTPKYLVTQMGNDKSIKCEQNLGHDTMYWYKQDSKKFLKIMFSYNNKELIINETVPNRFSPKSPDKAHLNLHINSLELGDSAVYFCASSHARRPSYNSPLHFGNGTRLTVT.

This clonotype was observed a few times. This chain uses TRBV20-1 with TRBJ2-3, with no clear D. Germline CDR1 DFQATT, CDR2 SNEGSKA (reference sequence). The CDR3 spans 15 residues. Trimming stripped 8 bases from V and 1 base from J, with 19 bases between. CDR3 residues: CSIQGRRVGTDTQYF. The CDR3, as DNA: TGCAGTATCCAAGGAAGGCGAGTTGGCACAGATACGCAGTATTTT.

This clonotype appeared a few times. This chain links TRBV5-1 with TRBJ2-1; 11 positions match TRBD2. This CDR3 region has 16 residues. The germline gives CDR1 SGHRS, CDR2 YFSETQ. The trim removed 4 bases at V and 3 bases at J, leaving 6 bases unmatched. The CDR3 loop is CASSPLAGGHYNEQFF. The CDR3 DNA sequence: TGCGCCAGCAGCCCTCTAGCGGGGGGACACTACAATGAGCAGTTCTTC.

This clonotype was seen a handful of times. The rearrangement links TRBV9 to TRBJ2-5, with D unclear. The germline gives CDR1 SGDLS, CDR2 YYNGEE. V was pared by 1 base and J by 5 bases, with 9 bases between. CDR3 size: 13 residues. The CDR3 region is CASSVYSRETQYF. Written as DNA, the CDR3 is TGTGCCAGCAGCGTATACTCCCGGGAGACCCAGTACTTC.

The sample holds a few counts of this clonotype. The chain combines TRBV7-9 with TRBJ2-1, with 10 bases that match TRBD2. This CDR3 has 11 amino acids. Germline V CDR1 and CDR2: SEHNR, FQNEAQ (reference sequence). V lost 3 bases to trimming and J lost 16 bases; unmatched junction nucleotides: 3. CDR3 loop: CASSFRTSGFF. The CDR3 DNA reads as TGTGCCAGCAGCTTCAGGACTAGCGGTTTCTTC.

The CDR3 sequence: CASSGGAEDTQYF. CDR3 DNA: TGTGCCAGCTCGGGGGGGGCAGAAGATACGCAGTATTTT. The chain is built from TRBV4-2 and TRBJ2-3; 8 bases fit TRBD2. CDR1 is LGHNA, CDR2 YNFKEQ, per germline. CDR3 length: 13 amino acids. J lost 5 bases, V lost 8 bases, and 6 bases had no gene match.

V and J are TRBV12-3 or TRBV12-4 and TRBJ2-1, with TRBD2 identical over 11 bases. Trimming cost V 2 bases and J 2 bases; bases outside gene matches: 2. The length of the CDR3 is 16 residues. The CDR3 loop is CASSLSSGRPYNEQFF. As DNA, the CDR3 is TGTGCCAGCAGTTTATCTAGCGGGAGGCCCTACAATGAGCAGTTCTTC.

This clonotype was seen only a few times. This chain joins TRBV7-2 and TRBJ1-5; TRBD1 might be the D (5 bases). CDR1 SGHTA and CDR2 FQGNSA come from the germline V gene. The CDR3 has 15 residues. V lost 1 base and J lost 8, with 15 bases in between. This CDR3 reads CASSLVDQGVEPQHF. DNA for the CDR3: TGTGCCAGCAGCTTAGTGGATCAGGGTGTGGAGCCCCAGCATTTT.

This clonotype has more than one count but fewer than ten. The J gene is TRBJ1-2, the V gene TRBV12-3 or TRBV12-4; D is ambiguous. V shed 6 bases and J shed 5 bases, with 16 bases lying between them. This CDR3 contains 14 residues. CDR3 in DNA: TGTGCCAGCAGCTCCCCGCCGGGTTTGTATGGCTACACCTTC. This gives the protein CASSSPPGLYGYTF.

This clonotype was counted a few times. The V gene is TRBV5-1, the J gene TRBJ2-5; 11 nucleotides match TRBD2. This CDR3 is 15 amino acids long. From germline, CDR1 is SGHRS and CDR2 YFSETQ. V lost 5 bases and J lost 0; bases outside the gene matches: 3. The CDR3 loop reads CASRASGGYQETQYF. In nucleotides, the CDR3 is TGCGCCAGCAGGGCTAGCGGGGGGTACCAAGAGACCCAGTACTTC.

In its sample, this clonotype was seen a few times. This sequence joins TRBV3-1 and TRBJ2-1, with 8 bases matching TRBD2. The germline V gene has CDR1 LGHDT and CDR2 YNNKEL (reference sequence). The V and J ends lost 0 bases and 4 bases, in that order; junction bases with no gene match: 5. CDR3 size: 16 residues. The CDR3 nucleotides are TGTGCCAGCAGCCAAGATCTACGGGGGGGGTACAATGAGCAGTTCTTC. This codes for CASSQDLRGGYNEQFF.